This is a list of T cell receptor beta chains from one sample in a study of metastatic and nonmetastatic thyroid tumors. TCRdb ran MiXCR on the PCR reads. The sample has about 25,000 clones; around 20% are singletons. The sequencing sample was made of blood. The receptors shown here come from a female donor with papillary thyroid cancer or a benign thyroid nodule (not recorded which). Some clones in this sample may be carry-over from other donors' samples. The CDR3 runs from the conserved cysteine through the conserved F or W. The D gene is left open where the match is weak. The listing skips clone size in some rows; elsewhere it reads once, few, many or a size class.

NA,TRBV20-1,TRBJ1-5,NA,CSASNGSKQPQHF,TGCAGTGCTAGCAATGGGAGCAAGCAGCCCCAGCATTTT
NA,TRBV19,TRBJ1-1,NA,CASSIVTNTEAFF,TGTGCCAGTAGTATAGTAACTAACACTGAAGCTTTCTTT
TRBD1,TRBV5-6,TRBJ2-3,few,CASSGDRDPHTQYF,TGTGCCAGCAGCGGGGACAGGGACCCACATACGCAGTATTTT
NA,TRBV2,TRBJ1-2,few,CASIAGIKLCYTF,TGTGCCAGCATTGCGGGGATAAAGCTTTGCTACACCTTC
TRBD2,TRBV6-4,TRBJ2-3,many,CASSDRGEGDTQYF,TGTGCCAGCAGTGACCGGGGGGAGGGAGATACGCAATATTTT
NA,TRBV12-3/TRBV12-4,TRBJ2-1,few,CASSLKLAERYNEQFF,TGTGCCAGCAGTTTAAAACTAGCAGAACGTTACAATGAGCAGTTCTTC
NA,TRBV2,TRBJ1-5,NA,CASRHQAHNQPQHF,TGTGCCAGCAGGCATCAGGCGCACAATCAGCCCCAGCATTTT
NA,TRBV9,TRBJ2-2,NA,CASSVSRGGELFF,TGTGCCAGCAGCGTCTCCAGAGGCGGGGAGTTGTTTTTT
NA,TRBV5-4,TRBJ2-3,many,CASSLNLLPDTQYF,TGTGCCAGCAGCTTGAACCTCTTACCAGATACGCAGTATTTT
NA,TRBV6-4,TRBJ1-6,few,CASARGGLKGSPLHF,TGTGCCAGCGCCCGCGGCGGCCTCAAGGGGTCACCCCTCCACTTT
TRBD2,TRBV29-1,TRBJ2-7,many,CSVGGTIAGYEQYF,TGCAGCGTTGGAGGAACCATAGCGGGCTACGAGCAGTACTTC
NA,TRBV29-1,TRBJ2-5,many,CSVERGSLMGETQYF,TGCAGCGTTGAACGTGGCAGCCTCATGGGGGAGACCCAGTACTTC
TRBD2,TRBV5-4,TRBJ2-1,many,CASSMDMGRGKLDEQFF,TGTGCCAGCAGCATGGATATGGGGAGGGGCAAACTAGATGAGCAGTTCTTC
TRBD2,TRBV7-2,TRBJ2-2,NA,CASSFVAGDVGELFF,TGTGCCAGCAGCTTCGTAGCGGGAGACGTCGGGGAGCTGTTTTTT
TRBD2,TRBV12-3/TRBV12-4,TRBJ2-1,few,CSSAPLAGGEQFF,TGTTCCAGCGCCCCACTAGCGGGGGGTGAGCAGTTCTTC
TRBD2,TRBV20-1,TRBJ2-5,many,CSASHGVAGEGETQYF,TGCAGTGCTTCCCATGGGGTAGCGGGAGAGGGAGAGACCCAGTACTTC
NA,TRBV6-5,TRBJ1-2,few,CASTLARGESGYTF,TGTGCCAGCACGTTGGCCAGGGGAGAAAGTGGCTACACCTTC
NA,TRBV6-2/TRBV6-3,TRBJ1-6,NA,CASSPTVQGSLFANSPLNF,TGTGCCAGCAGTCCCACGGTACAGGGTAGTTTGTTCGCTAATTCACCCCTCAACTTT
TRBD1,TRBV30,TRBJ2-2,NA,CAWSPGQGAPGELFF,TGTGCCTGGAGTCCAGGGCAGGGGGCACCCGGGGAGCTGTTTTTT
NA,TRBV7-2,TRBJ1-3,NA,CASSPRRASGNTIYF,TGTGCCAGCAGCCCGAGACGGGCCTCTGGAAACACCATATATTTT
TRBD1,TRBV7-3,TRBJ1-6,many,CASSQGTGASPLHF,TGTGCCAGCAGTCAAGGGACAGGGGCTTCACCCCTCCACTTT
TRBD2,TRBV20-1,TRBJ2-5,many,CSAKGASGMTRETQYF,TGCAGTGCGAAGGGGGCTAGCGGGATGACCCGGGAGACCCAGTACTTC
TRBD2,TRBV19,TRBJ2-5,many,CASSRAGRLAGAETQYF,TGTGCCAGTAGCCGCGCGGGGCGTCTAGCGGGAGCGGAGACCCAGTACTTC
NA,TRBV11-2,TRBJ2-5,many,CASSLDSTGYQETQYF,TGTGCCAGCAGCTTAGATTCCACGGGGTACCAAGAGACCCAGTACTTC
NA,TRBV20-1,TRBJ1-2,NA,CSSEAGGGTGYGYTF,TGCAGTTCGGAAGCGGGGGGCGGGACGGGTTATGGCTACACCTTC
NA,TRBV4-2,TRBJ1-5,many,CASSQDLGANQPQHF,TGTGCCAGCAGCCAAGATTTAGGGGCCAATCAGCCCCAGCATTTT
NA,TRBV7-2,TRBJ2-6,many,CASSLLLSGANVLTF,TGTGCCAGCAGCTTACTATTATCTGGGGCCAACGTCCTGACTTTC
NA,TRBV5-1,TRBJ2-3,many,CASSRWDFEGGKDF,TGCGCCAGCAGCCGATGGGACTTCGAGGGCGGGAAGGATTTT
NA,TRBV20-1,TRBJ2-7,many,CSARGPSGEQYF,TGCAGTGCCCGGGGCCCCTCGGGCGAGCAGTACTTC
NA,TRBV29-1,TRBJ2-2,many,CSALHGASVDTGELFF,TGCAGCGCCCTTCATGGGGCCTCAGTGGACACCGGGGAGCTGTTTTTT
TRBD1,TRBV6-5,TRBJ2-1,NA,CASSYGQGMQFF,TGTGCCAGCAGTTATGGACAGGGCATGCAGTTCTTC
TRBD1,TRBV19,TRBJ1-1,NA,CASLRQGRVLNTEAFF,TGTGCCAGCCTGCGACAGGGACGCGTTTTGAACACTGAAGCTTTCTTT
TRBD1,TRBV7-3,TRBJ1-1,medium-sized,CASSRQGDTEAFF,TGTGCCAGCAGCCGACAGGGGGACACTGAAGCTTTCTTT
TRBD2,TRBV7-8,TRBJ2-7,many,CASSLGPRAGSYYEQYF,TGTGCCAGCAGCTTAGGGCCCCGAGCGGGGTCCTACTACGAGCAGTACTTC
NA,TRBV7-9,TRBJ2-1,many,CASSGQSSYNEQFF,TGTGCCAGCTCTGGACAGAGCTCCTACAATGAGCAGTTCTTC
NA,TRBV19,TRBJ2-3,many,CASKVGPSTDTQYF,TGTGCCAGTAAAGTGGGCCCTAGCACAGATACGCAGTATTTT
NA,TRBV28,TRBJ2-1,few,CASTSPGQTLDNEKFF,TGTGCCAGCACATCGCCCGGACAGACACTCGACAATGAGAAGTTCTTC
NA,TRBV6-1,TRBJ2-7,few,CASIEARTDYEQYF,TGTGCCAGCATTGAAGCGCGTACGGATTACGAGCAGTACTTC
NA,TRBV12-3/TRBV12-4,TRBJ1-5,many,CASTHNAGGNQPQHF,TGTGCCAGCACCCACAACGCAGGGGGCAATCAGCCCCAGCATTTT
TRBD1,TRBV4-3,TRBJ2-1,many,CASSQETGTGGNEQFF,TGCGCCAGCAGCCAAGAAACGGGGACAGGGGGCAATGAGCAGTTCTTC
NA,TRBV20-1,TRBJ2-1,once,CSASAVRDIEQFF,TGCAGTGCTAGTGCCGTACGAGACATTGAGCAGTTCTTC
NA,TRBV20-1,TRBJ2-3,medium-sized,CSARDPTGGGDTQYF,TGCAGTGCTAGAGATCCCACAGGGGGGGGAGATACGCAGTATTTT
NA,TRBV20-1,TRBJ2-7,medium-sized,CSARDRLRVAYEQYF,TGCAGTGCTAGAGATCGATTGCGGGTAGCCTACGAGCAGTACTTC
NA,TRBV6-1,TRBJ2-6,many,CASSGTRSGANVLTF,TGTGCCAGCAGTGGGACAAGGTCCGGGGCCAACGTCCTGACTTTC
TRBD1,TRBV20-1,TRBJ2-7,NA,CSAPRQGVGYEQYF,TGCAGTGCACCCAGACAGGGGGTAGGGTACGAGCAGTACTTC
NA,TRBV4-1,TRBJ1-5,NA,CASSQDGGSNQPQHF,TGCGCCAGCAGCCAAGATGGTGGGAGCAATCAGCCCCAGCATTTT
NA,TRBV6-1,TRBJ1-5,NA,CASTELESQPQHF,TGTGCCAGCACTGAACTGGAGAGTCAGCCCCAGCATTTT
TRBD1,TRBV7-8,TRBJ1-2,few,CASSLGGGTGPQLWGYTF,TGTGCCAGCAGCTTAGGGGGGGGGACAGGGCCCCAATTGTGGGGCTACACCTTC
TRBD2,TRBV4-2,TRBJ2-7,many,CASSPQGTSGLGEQYF,TGTGCCAGCAGCCCGCAAGGGACTAGCGGGTTAGGGGAGCAGTACTTC
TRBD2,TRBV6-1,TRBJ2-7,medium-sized,CATLREGDYEQYF,TGTGCCACCCTTCGGGAGGGGGACTACGAGCAGTACTTC
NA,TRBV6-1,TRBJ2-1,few,CASTQAGGAEQFF,TGTGCCAGCACCCAAGCTGGGGGGGCTGAGCAGTTCTTC